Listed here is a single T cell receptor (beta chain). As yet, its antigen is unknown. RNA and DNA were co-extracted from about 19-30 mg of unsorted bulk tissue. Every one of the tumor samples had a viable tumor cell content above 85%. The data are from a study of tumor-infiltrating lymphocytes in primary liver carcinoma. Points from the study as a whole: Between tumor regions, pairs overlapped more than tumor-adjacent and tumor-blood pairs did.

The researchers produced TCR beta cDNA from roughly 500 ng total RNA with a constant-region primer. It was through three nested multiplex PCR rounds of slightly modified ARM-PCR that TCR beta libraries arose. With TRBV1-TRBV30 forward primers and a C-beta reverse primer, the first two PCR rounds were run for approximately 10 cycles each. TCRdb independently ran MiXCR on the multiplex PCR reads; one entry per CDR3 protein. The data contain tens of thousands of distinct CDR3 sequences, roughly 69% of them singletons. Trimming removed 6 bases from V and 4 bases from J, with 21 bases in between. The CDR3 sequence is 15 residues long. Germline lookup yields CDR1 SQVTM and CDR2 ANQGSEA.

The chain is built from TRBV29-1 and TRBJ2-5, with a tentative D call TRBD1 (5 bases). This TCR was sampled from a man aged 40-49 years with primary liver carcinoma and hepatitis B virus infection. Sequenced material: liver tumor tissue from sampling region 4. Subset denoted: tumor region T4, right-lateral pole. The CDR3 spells CSVEADKGRAETQYF. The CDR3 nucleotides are TGCAGCGTCGAGGCGGACAAGGGGCGAGCAGAGACCCAGTACTTC.